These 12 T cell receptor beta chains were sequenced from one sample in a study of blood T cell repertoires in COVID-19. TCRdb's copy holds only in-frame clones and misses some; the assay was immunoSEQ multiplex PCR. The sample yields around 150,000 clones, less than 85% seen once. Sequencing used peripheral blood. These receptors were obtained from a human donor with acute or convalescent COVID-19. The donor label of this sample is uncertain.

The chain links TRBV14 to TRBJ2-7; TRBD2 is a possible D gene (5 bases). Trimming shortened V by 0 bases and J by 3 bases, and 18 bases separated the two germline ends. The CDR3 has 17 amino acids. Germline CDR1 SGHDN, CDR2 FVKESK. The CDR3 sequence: CASSQDPVRGLGYEQYF. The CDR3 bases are TGTGCCAGCAGCCAAGATCCTGTCCGGGGTCTAGGCTACGAGCAGTACTTC.

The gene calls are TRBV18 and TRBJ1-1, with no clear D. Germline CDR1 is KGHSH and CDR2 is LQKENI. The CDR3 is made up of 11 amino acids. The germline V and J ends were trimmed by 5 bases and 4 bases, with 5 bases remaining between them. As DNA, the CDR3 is TGTGCCAGCTCAACAACCACTGAAGCTTTCTTT. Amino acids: CASSTTTEAFF.

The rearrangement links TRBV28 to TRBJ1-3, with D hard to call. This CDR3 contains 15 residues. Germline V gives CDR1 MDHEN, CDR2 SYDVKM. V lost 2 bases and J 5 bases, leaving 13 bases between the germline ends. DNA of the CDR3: TGTGCCAGCAGTTTAGGCGGAGGACCCCGAAACACCATATATTTT. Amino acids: CASSLGGGPRNTIYF.

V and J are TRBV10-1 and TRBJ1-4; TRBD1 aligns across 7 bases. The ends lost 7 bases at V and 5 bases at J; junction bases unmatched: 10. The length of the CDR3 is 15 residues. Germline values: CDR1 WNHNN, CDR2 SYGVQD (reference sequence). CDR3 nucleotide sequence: TGCGCCAGCATTCGTCGGGGGACAGAAAATGAAAAACTGTTTTTT. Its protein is CASIRRGTENEKLFF.

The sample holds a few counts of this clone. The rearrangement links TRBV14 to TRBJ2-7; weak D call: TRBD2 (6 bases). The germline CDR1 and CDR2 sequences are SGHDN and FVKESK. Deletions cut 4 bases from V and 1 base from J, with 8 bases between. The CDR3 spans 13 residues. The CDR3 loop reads CASSREDSYEQYF. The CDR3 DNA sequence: TGTGCCAGCAGCCGGGAGGATTCCTACGAGCAGTACTTC. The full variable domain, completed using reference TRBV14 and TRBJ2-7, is EAGVTQFPSHSVIEKGQTVTLRCDPISGHDNLYWYRRVMGKEIKFLLHFVKESKQDESGMPNNRFLAERTGGTYSTLKVQPAELEDSGVYFCASSREDSYEQYFGPGTRLTVT.

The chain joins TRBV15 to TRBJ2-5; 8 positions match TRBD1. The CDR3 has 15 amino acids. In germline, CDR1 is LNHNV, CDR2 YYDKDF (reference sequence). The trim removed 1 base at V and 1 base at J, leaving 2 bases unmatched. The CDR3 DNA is TGTGCCACCAGCAGAGGCGGACAGGGCCAAGAGACCCAGTACTTC. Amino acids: CATSRGGQGQETQYF. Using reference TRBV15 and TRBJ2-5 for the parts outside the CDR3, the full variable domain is DAMVIQNPRYQVTQFGKPVTLSCSQTLNHNVMYWYQQKSSQAPKLLFHYYDKDFNNEADTPDNFQSRRPNTSFCFLDIRSPGLGDTAMYLCATSRGGQGQETQYFGPGTRLLVL.

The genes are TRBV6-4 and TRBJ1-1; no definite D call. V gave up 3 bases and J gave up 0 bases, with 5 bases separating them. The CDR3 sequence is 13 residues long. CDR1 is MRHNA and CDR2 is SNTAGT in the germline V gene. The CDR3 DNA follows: TGTGCCAGCAGTGAACAGTTGAACACTGAAGCTTTCTTT. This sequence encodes CASSEQLNTEAFF.

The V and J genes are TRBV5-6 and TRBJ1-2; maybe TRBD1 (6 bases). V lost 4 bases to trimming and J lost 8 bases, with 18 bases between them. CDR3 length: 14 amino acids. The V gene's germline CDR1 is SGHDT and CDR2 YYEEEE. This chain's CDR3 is CASSRPGGAGGYTF. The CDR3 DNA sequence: TGTGCCAGCAGCCGCCCCGGGGGGGCGGGGGGCTACACCTTC.

The CDR3 nucleotides are TGTGCCAGCAGTTACTCTGTGCGGGGGGGGTTCCGCGAGCAGTACTTC. Protein product: CASSYSVRGGFREQYF. The genes are TRBV6-5 and TRBJ2-7; 9 bases are shared with TRBD2. This CDR3 contains 16 residues. The V segment lost 0 bases and the J segment 6 bases; nucleotides outside the gene matches: 9. Germline assignment: CDR1 MNHEY and CDR2 SVGAGI.

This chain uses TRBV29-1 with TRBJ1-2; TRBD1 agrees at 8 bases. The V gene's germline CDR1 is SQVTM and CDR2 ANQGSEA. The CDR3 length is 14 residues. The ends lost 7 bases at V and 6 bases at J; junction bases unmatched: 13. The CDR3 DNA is TGCAGCGCCTCCCCAGGGGGCAGCATCGATGGCTACACCTTC. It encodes CSASPGGSIDGYTF.

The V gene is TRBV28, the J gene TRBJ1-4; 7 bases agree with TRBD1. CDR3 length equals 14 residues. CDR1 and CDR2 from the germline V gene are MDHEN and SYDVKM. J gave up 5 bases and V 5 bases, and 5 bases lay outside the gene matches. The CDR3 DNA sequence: TGTGCCAGCAGTGCTACGGACAGGAATGAAAAACTGTTTTTT. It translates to CASSATDRNEKLFF. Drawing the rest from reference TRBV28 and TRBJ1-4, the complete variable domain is DVKVTQSSRYLVKRTGEKVFLECVQDMDHENMFWYRQDPGLGLRLIYFSYDVKMKEKGDIPEGYSVSREKKERFSLILESASTNQTSMYLCASSATDRNEKLFFGSGTQLSVL.

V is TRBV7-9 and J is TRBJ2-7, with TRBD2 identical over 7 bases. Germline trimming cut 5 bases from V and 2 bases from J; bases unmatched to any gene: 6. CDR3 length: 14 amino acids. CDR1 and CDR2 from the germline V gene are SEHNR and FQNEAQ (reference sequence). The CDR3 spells CASSREGTTYEQYF. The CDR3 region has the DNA TGTGCCAGCAGCCGAGAAGGGACTACCTACGAGCAGTACTTC.